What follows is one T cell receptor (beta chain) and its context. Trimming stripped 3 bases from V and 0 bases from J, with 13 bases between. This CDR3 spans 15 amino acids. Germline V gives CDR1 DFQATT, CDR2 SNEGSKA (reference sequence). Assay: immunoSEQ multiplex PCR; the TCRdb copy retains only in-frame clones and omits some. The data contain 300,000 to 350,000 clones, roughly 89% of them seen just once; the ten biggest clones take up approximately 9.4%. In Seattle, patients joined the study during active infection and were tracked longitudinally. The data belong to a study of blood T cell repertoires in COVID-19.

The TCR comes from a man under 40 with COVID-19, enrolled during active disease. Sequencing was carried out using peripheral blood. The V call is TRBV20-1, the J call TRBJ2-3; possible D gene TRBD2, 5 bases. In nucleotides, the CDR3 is TGCAGTGCTAGTCATCGGTGGACTAGCACAGATACGCAGTATTTT. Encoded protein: CSASHRWTSTDTQYF.